A selection of T cell receptor beta chains follows, all from one sample in a study of cytomegalovirus exposure and HLA in healthy donors. Measured with immunoSEQ multiplex PCR; TCRdb has only the in-frame clones, and not every one. The table lists about 150,000 clones, 60% to 75% of them singletons, with over 2.5% in the top ten. What was sequenced was PBMCs. These receptors all stem from a man aged 18 to 29 in good health and CMV-seronegative. Both conserved end residues are trimmed from each CDR3.

TRBV27	ASSLVRPEGGSYNSPLH
TRBV30	AWSGEPLVFLANYGYT
TRBV2	ASSHGTGGKAGELF
TRBV7-9	ASSSKRANEKLF
TRBV10-3	AISPTDSSSGANVLT
TRBV28	ASSSPAGGTDTQY
TRBV7-8	ASSLAWGVNTDTQY
TRBV7-9	ASSLDTRNSPLH
TRBV27	ASTPSGRILNTEAF
TRBV28	ASSSNRALSGNTIY